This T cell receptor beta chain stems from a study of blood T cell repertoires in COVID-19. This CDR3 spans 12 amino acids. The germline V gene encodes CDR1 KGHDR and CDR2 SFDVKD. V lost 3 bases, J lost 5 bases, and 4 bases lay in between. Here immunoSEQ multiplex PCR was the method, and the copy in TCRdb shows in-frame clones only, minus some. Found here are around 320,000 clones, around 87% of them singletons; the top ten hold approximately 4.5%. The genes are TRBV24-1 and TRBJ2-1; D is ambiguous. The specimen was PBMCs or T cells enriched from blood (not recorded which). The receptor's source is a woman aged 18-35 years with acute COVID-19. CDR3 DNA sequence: TGTGCCACCAGTGATACGGACAATGAGCAGTTCTTC. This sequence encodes CATSDTDNEQFF.